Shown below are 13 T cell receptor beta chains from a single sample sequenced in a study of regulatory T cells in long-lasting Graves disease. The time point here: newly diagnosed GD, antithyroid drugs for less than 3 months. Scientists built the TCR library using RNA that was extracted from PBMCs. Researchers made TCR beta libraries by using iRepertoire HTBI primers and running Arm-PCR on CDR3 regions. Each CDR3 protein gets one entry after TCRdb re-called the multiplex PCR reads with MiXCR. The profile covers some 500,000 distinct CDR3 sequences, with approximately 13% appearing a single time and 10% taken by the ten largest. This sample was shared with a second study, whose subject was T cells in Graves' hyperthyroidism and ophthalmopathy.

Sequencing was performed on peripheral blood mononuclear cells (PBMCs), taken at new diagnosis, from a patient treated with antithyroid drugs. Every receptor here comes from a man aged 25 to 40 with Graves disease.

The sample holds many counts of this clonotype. The chain's CDR3 is CASSSETEAFF. The CDR3 region has the DNA TGTGCCAGCAGTTCGGAAACTGAAGCTTTCTTT. J is TRBJ1-1 and V is TRBV28, with D uncertain. Germline CDR1 and CDR2: MDHEN and SYDVKM. Trimming took off 4 bases at V and 5 bases at J, with 5 bases between the two ends. The CDR3 totals 11 residues.

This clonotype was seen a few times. CDR3 sequence: CASWGQGAYNEQFF. The CDR3 DNA reads as TGTGCCAGCTGGGGACAGGGGGCCTACAATGAGCAGTTCTTC. The chain joins TRBV7-9 to TRBJ2-1; TRBD1 agrees at 11 bases. Germline V lookup: CDR1 SEHNR, CDR2 FQNEAQ (reference sequence). V shed 8 bases, J shed 2 bases, and the junction held 2 bases outside the gene matches. This CDR3 has 14 amino acids.

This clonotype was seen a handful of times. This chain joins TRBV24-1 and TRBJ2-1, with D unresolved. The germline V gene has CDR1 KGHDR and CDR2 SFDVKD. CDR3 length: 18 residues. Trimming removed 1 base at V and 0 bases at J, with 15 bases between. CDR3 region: CATSDFAPGRSSYNEQFF. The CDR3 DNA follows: TGTGCCACCAGTGATTTCGCACCTGGCAGAAGCTCCTACAATGAGCAGTTCTTC.

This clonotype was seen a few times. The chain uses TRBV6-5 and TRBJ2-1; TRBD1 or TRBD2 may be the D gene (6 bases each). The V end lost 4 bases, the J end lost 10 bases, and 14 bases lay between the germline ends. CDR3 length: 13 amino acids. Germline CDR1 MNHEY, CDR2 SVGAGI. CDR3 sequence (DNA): TGTGCCAGCAGTTTGGGGGGCGGCCAAGAGCAGTTCTTC. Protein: CASSLGGGQEQFF.

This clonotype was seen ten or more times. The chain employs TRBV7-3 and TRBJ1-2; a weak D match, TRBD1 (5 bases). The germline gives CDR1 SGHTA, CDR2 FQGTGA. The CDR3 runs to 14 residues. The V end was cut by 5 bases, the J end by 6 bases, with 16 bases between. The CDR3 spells CASSEYSGFNGYTF. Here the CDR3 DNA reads TGTGCCAGCAGCGAATATTCAGGGTTTAATGGCTACACCTTC.

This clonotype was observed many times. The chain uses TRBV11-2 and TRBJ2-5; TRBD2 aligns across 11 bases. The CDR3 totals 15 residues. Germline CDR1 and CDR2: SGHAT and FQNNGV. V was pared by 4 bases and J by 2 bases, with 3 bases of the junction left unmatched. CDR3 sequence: CASSSGLAEQETQYF. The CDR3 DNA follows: TGTGCCAGCAGCTCGGGACTAGCGGAGCAAGAGACCCAGTACTTC.

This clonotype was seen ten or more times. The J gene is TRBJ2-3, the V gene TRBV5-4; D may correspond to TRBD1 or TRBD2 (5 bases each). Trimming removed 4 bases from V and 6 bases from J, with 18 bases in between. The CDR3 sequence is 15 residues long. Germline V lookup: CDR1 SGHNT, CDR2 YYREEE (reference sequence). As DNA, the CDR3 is TGTGCCAGCAGCCCAACCCTTGGGGGAGCGGATACGCAGTATTTT. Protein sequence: CASSPTLGGADTQYF.

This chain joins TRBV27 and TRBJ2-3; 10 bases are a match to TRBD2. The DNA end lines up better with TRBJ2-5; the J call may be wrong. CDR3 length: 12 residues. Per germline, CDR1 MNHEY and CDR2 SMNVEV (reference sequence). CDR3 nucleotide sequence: TGTGCCAGCAAGCGGGGGGGGGAGACCCAGTACTTC. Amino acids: CASKRGGETQYF.

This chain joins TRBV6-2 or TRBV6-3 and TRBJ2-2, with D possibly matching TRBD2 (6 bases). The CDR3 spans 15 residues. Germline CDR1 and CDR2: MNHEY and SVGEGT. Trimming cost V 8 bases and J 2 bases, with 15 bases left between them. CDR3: CASVGGEENTGELFF. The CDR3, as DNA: TGTGCCAGCGTTGGTGGGGAGGAAAACACCGGGGAGCTGTTTTTT.

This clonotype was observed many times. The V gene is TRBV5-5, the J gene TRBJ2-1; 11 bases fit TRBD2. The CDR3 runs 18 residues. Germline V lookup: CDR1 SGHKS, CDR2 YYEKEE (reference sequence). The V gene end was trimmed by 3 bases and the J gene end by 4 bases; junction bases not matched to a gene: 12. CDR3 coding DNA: TGTGCCAGCAGCTCGGCCTTGACTAGACTAGCGGGATACAATGAGCAGTTCTTC. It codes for CASSSALTRLAGYNEQFF.

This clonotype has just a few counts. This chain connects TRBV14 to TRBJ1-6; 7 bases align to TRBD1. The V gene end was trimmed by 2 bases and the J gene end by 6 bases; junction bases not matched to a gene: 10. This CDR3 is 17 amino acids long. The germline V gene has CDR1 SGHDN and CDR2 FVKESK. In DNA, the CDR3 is TGTGCCAGCAGCCAAACTCCTGGACAGGCCTTTAATTCACCCCTCCACTTT. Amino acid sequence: CASSQTPGQAFNSPLHF.

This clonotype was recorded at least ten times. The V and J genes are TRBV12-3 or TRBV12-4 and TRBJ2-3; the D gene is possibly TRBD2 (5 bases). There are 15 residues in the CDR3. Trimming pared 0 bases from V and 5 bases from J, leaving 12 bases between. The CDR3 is CASSLAGAWGDTQYF. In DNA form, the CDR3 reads TGTGCCAGCAGTTTAGCGGGAGCATGGGGAGATACGCAGTATTTT.

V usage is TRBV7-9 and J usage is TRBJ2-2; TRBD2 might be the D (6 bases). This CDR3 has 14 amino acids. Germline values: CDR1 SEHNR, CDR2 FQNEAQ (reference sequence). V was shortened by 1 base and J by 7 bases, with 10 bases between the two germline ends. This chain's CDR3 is CASSLGVGGGELFF. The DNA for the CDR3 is TGTGCCAGCAGCTTAGGAGTGGGAGGCGGGGAGCTGTTTTTT. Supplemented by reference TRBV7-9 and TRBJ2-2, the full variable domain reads DTGVSQNPRHKITKRGQNVTFRCDPISEHNRLYWYRQTLGQGPEFLTYFQNEAQLEKSRLLSDRFSAERPKGSFSTLEIQRTEQGDSAMYLCASSLGVGGGELFFGEGSRLTVL.